A selection of T cell receptor beta chains follows, all from one sample in a study of T-cell memory formation after mild COVID-19. TCRdb redid the calling of the 5' RACE reads with MiXCR, one entry per CDR3 protein. This sample has 550,000 to 650,000 distinct CDR3 sequences, with 17% found just once. Sequenced sample: PBMCs or a T cell subset sorted from them (not recorded which). The receptors were gathered from an adult woman who had mild COVID-19 (a few samples of this study predate the infection). Cell type and time point are not known. The CDR3 runs from the conserved cysteine through the conserved F or W. D genes are given only for firm matches.

NA 13 TRBJ2-5 TRBV7-2 CASRQRGSAAQYF
NA 13 TRBJ1-1 TRBV6-1 CASSVSENTEAFF
NA 15 TRBJ1-2 TRBV5-5 CASSSSRFKTYGYTF
TRBD2 16 TRBJ2-3 TRBV7-3 CASSLSGGIGTDTQYF
NA 13 TRBJ2-7 TRBV7-9 CASSPRVTYEQYF
NA 13 TRBJ1-5 TRBV7-9 CASSPDWDQPQHF
NA 15 TRBJ2-5 TRBV12-3/TRBV12-4 CASSPRSKVGETQYF
TRBD1 15 TRBJ1-6 TRBV5-1 CASSIGDSGNSPLHF
NA 14 TRBJ2-5 TRBV5-5 CASSPTGRHETQYF
NA 16 TRBJ1-3 TRBV12-3/TRBV12-4 CASSPPTGRSGNTIYF
NA 15 TRBJ2-7 TRBV5-6 CASSLAEGAIGEQYF
NA 13 TRBJ1-2 TRBV6-1 CASSEVAGQGYTF
TRBD1 15 TRBJ2-7 TRBV3-1 CASSLGGQGVYEQYF
TRBD2 16 TRBJ2-5 TRBV7-7 CASSPTSGGHQETQYF
NA 14 TRBJ2-7 TRBV4-1 CASSPGGRTYEQYF
NA 16 TRBJ2-6 TRBV7-9 CASSPHLHSGANVLTF
NA 16 TRBJ2-3 TRBV7-2 CASSLNGGRMTDTQYF
NA 13 TRBJ2-3 TRBV4-1 CASSQEGPDTQYF
NA 13 TRBJ2-7 TRBV18 CASSPPIAYEQYF
NA 11 TRBJ2-3 TRBV5-1 CASSSELTQYF
NA 16 TRBJ1-2 TRBV12-3/TRBV12-4 CASSLDHLSTRGGYTF
TRBD1 14 TRBJ2-7 TRBV5-6 CASSGPTGEHEQYF
NA 13 TRBJ2-1 TRBV6-5 CASRGSYYNEQFF
TRBD2 14 TRBJ2-7 TRBV5-1 CASSLRLAGYEQYF
NA 14 TRBJ2-7 TRBV4-1 CASSLERAPYEQYF
NA 14 TRBJ2-7 TRBV5-1 CASRGAGAGYEQYF
NA 13 TRBJ1-1 TRBV6-1 CASSAERWTEAFF
TRBD1 17 TRBJ2-2 TRBV6-5 CASSYDIQGARTGELFF
NA 13 TRBJ2-1 TRBV12-3/TRBV12-4 CASSFKGQDEQFF
NA 15 TRBJ2-1 TRBV16 CASSQSKIGGARQFF
NA 17 TRBJ1-2 TRBV5-1 CASSGRTAIRANYGYTF
NA 14 TRBJ1-2 TRBV9 CASSVSQGSYGYTF
NA 14 TRBJ2-7 TRBV6-6 CASRDDRISYEQYF
NA 13 TRBJ1-4 TRBV12-3/TRBV12-4 CASNGGFYEKLFF
TRBD1 14 TRBJ2-7 TRBV3-1 CASSRTGGEYEQYF
TRBD2 17 TRBJ2-3 TRBV30 CAWSPTSGGRVADTQYF
NA 13 TRBJ1-1 TRBV29-1 CSVIRGTNTEAFF
NA 13 TRBJ2-5 TRBV7-8 CASSPLGSGTQYF
NA 16 TRBJ2-3 TRBV5-1 CASSLDGKKRTDTQYF